What follows describes a single T cell receptor beta chain. Libraries were prepared by immunoSEQ multiplex PCR; TCRdb keeps only in-frame clonotypes and omits some of them. The sample gives about 2 million clones, approximately 94% of which show up once; more than 0.95% is in the top ten. The sample comes from a study of shared clonotypes between healthy human individuals. About the research overall: The donor pool was made up of two women and a few men aged 18 to 49.

The CDR3 loop spans 14 amino acids. Germline V gene lookup returns CDR1 LNHDA and CDR2 SQIVND (reference sequence). Trimming took 3 bases from V and 2 from J, leaving 11 bases between them. CD45RO-negative CD8 cells positively selected for CCR7 made up the naive population, which excluded terminally differentiated effector memory CD45RA+ cells. None of the donors, who were healthy HIV-negative adults, had recently had acute infections or vaccinations. Donors were Caucasian adults residing in Nashville, Tennessee, USA. This TCR was sampled from a man younger than 35 in good health. V is TRBV19 and J is TRBJ2-7; a possible D gene is TRBD2 (6 bases). Sequencing was performed on naive CD8+ T cells sorted from blood. The CDR3 loop reads CASSMGGEAYEQYF. As DNA, the CDR3 is TGTGCCAGTAGTATGGGGGGAGAAGCCTACGAGCAGTACTTC.